Below, one TCR beta chain is given with its context. Its matching antigen is unknown. This entry is derived from a study of shared clonotypes between healthy human individuals. Overall study: Per-donor plates numbered three CD4 naive, three CD4 memory, two CD8 naive and one CD8 memory. Regarding the study as a whole: In four donors, about 5% of naive CD4 clonotypes appeared in common.

It was into CD45RA+ naive and CD45RA-negative memory subsets that the CD4+ cells were split. As originally analysed: ImmunoSEQ only sent back junction sequences with no quality scores, so filtering was done differently. Method: immunoSEQ multiplex PCR; TCRdb's copy keeps in-frame clones and lacks some. V, J and clone size are taken as reported in that table, and D and trimming were inferred from the DNA itself. The sample has some 2,100,000 clones, approximately 94% seen once. There are 14 residues in the CDR3. Germline CDR1 and CDR2: SGHRS and YFSETQ. V was pared by 0 bases and J by 3 bases, with 10 bases between.

This TCR derives from a young man in good health. This chain joins TRBV5-1 and TRBJ2-7; D remains unclear. Specimen: naive CD4+ T cells sorted from blood. Subset specified: CD45RA+ positively selected. The chain's CDR3 is CASSLVGPGYEQYF. Here the CDR3 DNA reads TGCGCCAGCAGCTTGGTTGGCCCGGGCTACGAGCAGTACTTC.